A selection of T cell receptor beta chains follows, all from one sample in a study of PD-L1 blockade in urothelial cancer. Here immunoSEQ multiplex PCR was the method, and the copy in TCRdb shows in-frame clones only, minus some. The sample holds tens of thousands of clones, 70% to 90% seen once. The specimen was PBMCs, collected around atezolizumab (anti-PD-L1) treatment. The receptors derive from a man aged 50-60 years with urothelial cancer. CDR3s include the opening cysteine and the closing phenylalanine or tryptophan. The D gene is left open where the match is weak. Clone size is not always given. Where it is, it says once, few, many or a class for expanded clones.

d_call j_call v_call clone_size cdr3_aa cdr3_nt
- TRBJ2-7 TRBV27 - CASSPIQGQRGLYEQYF TGTGCCAGCAGTCCCATACAGGGTCAAAGGGGCCTATACGAGCAGTACTTC
TRBD1 TRBJ2-4 TRBV5-1 once CASSFDRARNIQYF TGCGCCAGCAGCTTCGACAGGGCGCGAAACATTCAGTACTTC
- TRBJ1-1 TRBV19 - CASGGLTEAFF TGTGCCAGCGGAGGGCTTACTGAAGCTTTCTTT
TRBD2 TRBJ2-3 TRBV19 few CASSRGVSDTQYF TGTGCCAGTAGTCGGGGGGTGAGTGATACGCAGTATTTT
- TRBJ2-1 TRBV5-1 medium-sized CASSFSGQQEQFF TGCGCCAGCAGCTTCAGCGGGCAGCAAGAGCAGTTCTTC
- TRBJ2-7 TRBV18 - CASSPGSYEQYF TGTGCCAGCTCACCGGGCAGCTACGAGCAGTACTTC
- TRBJ2-1 TRBV5-1 - CASSFNMGSRGNEQFF TGCGCCAGCAGCTTTAATATGGGAAGCCGAGGGAATGAGCAGTTCTTC
TRBD2 TRBJ2-3 TRBV9 - CASSVVGLAVDTQYF TGTGCCAGCAGCGTAGTAGGACTAGCTGTAGATACGCAGTATTTT
- TRBJ2-3 TRBV11-3 - CASSFSGQKKDTQYF TGTGCCAGCAGCTTTAGCGGCCAAAAGAAGGATACGCAGTATTTT
- TRBJ1-5 TRBV4-1 - CASSQVQGNQPQHF TGCGCCAGCAGCCAAGTACAGGGTAATCAGCCCCAGCATTTT
TRBD2 TRBJ2-5 TRBV4-2 - CASSQSAGGALVETQYF TGTGCCAGCAGCCAATCGGCGGGGGGCGCTTTGGTAGAGACCCAGTACTTC
- TRBJ2-4 TRBV15 - CATSRARVAKNIQYF TGTGCCACCAGCAGAGCCCGGGTAGCCAAAAACATTCAGTACTTC
TRBD2 TRBJ2-1 TRBV9 - CASSTGGGGDEQFF TGTGCCAGCAGCACGGGCGGGGGAGGGGATGAGCAGTTCTTC
- TRBJ2-7 TRBV6-1 - CASSRLAYEQYF TGTGCCAGCAGCCGGTTGGCCTACGAGCAGTACTTC
- TRBJ2-5 TRBV5-4 - CASSITTEETQYF TGTGCCAGCAGCATAACCACGGAGGAGACCCAGTACTTC
- TRBJ2-7 TRBV18 - CASSRDSISYEQYF TGTGCCAGCTCACGAGACTCAATCTCCTACGAGCAGTACTTC
- TRBJ2-7 TRBV18 - CASSPSSGSYEQYF TGTGCCAGCTCACCCTCATCCGGCTCCTACGAGCAGTACTTC
- TRBJ2-7 TRBV9 - CASSPVGGTAYEQYF TGTGCCAGCAGCCCAGTGGGCGGGACCGCCTACGAGCAGTACTTC
TRBD2 TRBJ2-1 TRBV7-9 - CASSLAFSGSGNEQFF TGTGCCAGCAGCTTAGCCTTTAGCGGGAGCGGGAATGAGCAGTTCTTC
TRBD1 TRBJ1-1 TRBV19 - CASSTMDRVTPAFF TGTGCCAGTAGTACAATGGACAGGGTTACTCCAGCTTTCTTT
TRBD1 TRBJ1-3 TRBV19 - CASGWTGEGNTIYF TGTGCCAGTGGTTGGACAGGCGAAGGAAACACCATATATTTT
TRBD2 TRBJ2-7 TRBV11-2 - CASSLSGSQGYEQYF TGTGCCAGCAGTCTTAGCGGGAGTCAGGGCTACGAGCAGTACTTC
TRBD1 TRBJ1-1 TRBV29-1 - CSAVKGQEAFF TGCAGCGCGGTGAAGGGACAGGAAGCTTTCTTT
TRBD1 TRBJ2-7 TRBV15 - CATSRDKGASPVQYF TGTGCCACCAGCAGAGATAAGGGGGCCTCTCCGGTGCAGTACTTC
- TRBJ2-5 TRBV7-2 - CASSLWPDQETQYF TGTGCCAGCAGCTTATGGCCAGACCAAGAGACCCAGTACTTC
TRBD2 TRBJ2-3 TRBV11-1 - CASRPSPERLAGRTDTQYF TGTGCCAGCAGACCCAGCCCCGAAAGACTAGCGGGACGGACAGATACGCAGTATTTT
TRBD2 TRBJ2-1 TRBV13 - CASSPRLAGYNEQFF TGTGCCAGCAGCCCCCGACTAGCGGGATACAATGAGCAGTTCTTC
- TRBJ1-6 TRBV6-1 - CASSTGSNSPLHF TGTGCCAGCAGTACAGGGTCTAATTCACCCCTCCACTTT
TRBD2 TRBJ2-5 TRBV5-1 - CASSTGRADLGETQYF TGCGCCAGCAGTACGGGGAGGGCTGATCTCGGGGAGACCCAGTACTTC
TRBD2 TRBJ2-1 TRBV5-1 - CASSFSSGSYNEQFF TGCGCCAGCAGCTTTTCTAGCGGGAGTTACAATGAGCAGTTCTTC
TRBD1 TRBJ2-2 TRBV28 - CASSSHRMTGVSTGELFF TGTGCCAGCAGTTCACACCGAATGACAGGGGTTAGCACCGGGGAGCTGTTTTTT
TRBD2 TRBJ2-1 TRBV10-3 - CAISDLAGGQKEQFF TGTGCCATCAGTGACTTAGCGGGAGGGCAGAAGGAGCAGTTCTTC
- TRBJ1-2 TRBV28 - CASREDRPNYGYTF TGTGCCAGCAGGGAGGACAGACCTAACTATGGCTACACCTTC
TRBD2 TRBJ2-3 TRBV27 - CASSSARLAGVQDTQYF TGTGCCAGCAGCTCCGCCCGACTAGCGGGAGTGCAAGATACGCAGTATTTT
TRBD1 TRBJ2-5 TRBV6-4 - CASSEQGGQETQYF TGTGCCAGCAGTGAACAGGGGGGCCAAGAGACCCAGTACTTC
TRBD1 TRBJ1-5 TRBV7-2 - CASSLGTGGYRPQHF TGTGCCAGCAGCTTAGGGACAGGGGGCTATCGGCCCCAGCATTTT
- TRBJ1-2 TRBV7-6 - CASSSGENGYTF TGTGCCAGCAGTTCCGGGGAGAATGGCTACACCTTC
TRBD2 TRBJ2-1 TRBV6-4 - CASSQGGPEKEQFF TGTGCCAGCAGTCAGGGAGGGCCAGAAAAGGAGCAGTTCTTC
TRBD1 TRBJ2-3 TRBV5-1 - CASSVQGAGGTDTQYF TGCGCCAGCAGCGTACAGGGGGCAGGGGGCACAGATACGCAGTATTTT
TRBD2 TRBJ2-7 TRBV5-4 - CASSLVGTSGYEQYF TGTGCCAGCAGCTTGGTTGGGACTAGCGGATACGAGCAGTACTTC
- TRBJ1-2 TRBV4-2 - CASSQDGGAPRGMRYTF TGTGCCAGCAGCCAAGATGGGGGGGCGCCCCGTGGAATGCGGTACACCTTC
TRBD1 TRBJ2-5 TRBV5-6 - CASSRGQAQETQYF TGTGCCAGCAGCCGGGGACAGGCCCAAGAGACCCAGTACTTC
TRBD2 TRBJ2-7 TRBV19 - CASSIGLASGLYEQYF TGTGCCAGTAGTATTGGTCTGGCTAGCGGACTCTACGAGCAGTACTTC
- TRBJ2-2 TRBV9 - CASSVVGQRNTGELFF TGTGCCAGCAGCGTAGTGGGACAAAGGAACACCGGGGAGCTGTTTTTT